The 19 T cell receptor beta chains given below trace back to one sample, sequenced in a study of CD8 T cells in Susac syndrome. With random hexamers, reverse transcription was performed on about 0.5 to 1 ug of RNA. In TCRdb, the immunoSEQ multiplex PCR reads were re-called with MiXCR into one record per CDR3 protein. This sample has 150,000 or so distinct CDR3 sequences, with approximately 96% found just once. The sample taken for sequencing was CD4+ T cells from PBMCs. The receptors here all came from a human donor with Susac syndrome.

The J gene is TRBJ1-6, the V gene TRBV7-9; D is unresolved. The CDR3 runs 16 residues. The ends were cut back, 5 bases at V and 5 bases at J, with 16 bases in the middle. The germline V gene has CDR1 SEHNR and CDR2 FQNEAQ (reference sequence). Written as DNA, the CDR3 is TGTGCCAGCAGCCCGACCCGCGCCCCTAATAATTCACCCCTCCACTTT. Its translation is CASSPTRAPNNSPLHF.

The chain combines TRBV5-5 with TRBJ2-6; D unclear. CDR3 length: 17 amino acids. Germline lookup yields CDR1 SGHKS and CDR2 YYEKEE (reference sequence). V lost 4 bases to trimming and J lost 0 bases, with 14 bases between them. As DNA, the CDR3 is TGTGCCAGCAGCCAGGTTACGAGACCCTCTGGGGCCAACGTCCTGACTTTC. This translates into CASSQVTRPSGANVLTF.

The genes are TRBV20-1 and TRBJ1-1, with D possibly TRBD1 on 6 matching bases. The CDR3 is made up of 13 amino acids. Germline loops: CDR1 DFQATT, CDR2 SNEGSKA (reference sequence). V lost 0 bases and J lost 3, with 8 bases in between. The CDR3 here is CSARDGTHTEAFF. Here the CDR3 DNA reads TGCAGTGCTAGAGACGGGACACACACTGAAGCTTTCTTT.

V usage is TRBV7-2 and J usage is TRBJ1-5; 8 nucleotides line up with TRBD1. The CDR3 is made up of 15 amino acids. The V gene end was trimmed by 5 bases and the J gene end by 5 bases; junction bases not matched to a gene: 8. Germline V lookup: CDR1 SGHTA, CDR2 FQGNSA. The CDR3 DNA follows: TGTGCCAGCAGCCCAGGGACAGGCTTTTATCAGCCCCAGCATTTT. Protein sequence: CASSPGTGFYQPQHF.

The rearrangement links TRBV20-1 to TRBJ2-3, with D possibly being TRBD2 (6 bases). The CDR3 totals 12 residues. Germline values: CDR1 DFQATT, CDR2 SNEGSKA (reference sequence). The V gene lost 0 bases and the J gene lost 6 bases, with 7 bases spanning the gap. DNA of the CDR3: TGCAGTGCTAGAGATGGGAGGGATACGCAGTATTTT. Protein product: CSARDGRDTQYF.

The CDR3 is CSVAASYEQYF. CDR3 nucleotide sequence: TGCAGCGTTGCAGCCTCCTACGAGCAGTACTTC. V gene TRBV29-1 combines with J gene TRBJ2-7, with D unclear. The germline CDR1 and CDR2 sequences are SQVTM and ANQGSEA. V shed 4 bases and J shed 0 bases, with 4 bases lying between them. The CDR3 runs 11 residues.

The J gene is TRBJ1-4, the V gene TRBV25-1; D not certain. V was clipped by 4 bases and J by 8 bases, with 14 bases between them. The germline CDR1 and CDR2 sequences are MGHDK and SYGVNS. The CDR3 sequence is 14 residues long. The chain's CDR3 is CASSVGGPGEKLFF. The CDR3 coding sequence is TGTGCCAGCAGTGTTGGCGGGCCCGGGGAAAAACTGTTTTTT.

This rearrangement joins TRBV29-1 to TRBJ1-2, with D possibly matching TRBD1 (6 bases). Trimming cost V 7 bases and J 0 bases, with 15 bases left between them. Germline V gene sequence: CDR1 SQVTM, CDR2 ANQGSEA. This CDR3 is built from 14 residues. The CDR3: CSGFSQGANYGYTF. CDR3 in DNA: TGCAGCGGGTTCTCACAGGGAGCTAACTATGGCTACACCTTC.

The rearrangement uses TRBV21-1 and TRBJ1-2. TRBV21-1 is described as a pseudogene. This CDR3 is built from 12 residues. The CDR3 protein is CASSGPNYGYTF. The CDR3 DNA reads as TGTGCCAGCAGCGGACCAAACTATGGCTACACCTTC.

The rearrangement joins TRBV9 to TRBJ2-5; 15 bases agree with TRBD2. Germline CDR1 reads SGDLS; CDR2 reads YYNGEE. After removal of 4 bases from V and 3 bases from J, the junction contained 4 bases not matched to a gene. The CDR3 contains 16 residues. The CDR3 bases are TGTGCCAGCAGCCACCGGACTAGCGGGGGGGAAGAGACCCAGTACTTC. Residues: CASSHRTSGGEETQYF.

The rearrangement links TRBV14 to TRBJ2-3; 11 nucleotides agree with TRBD1. The J segment lost 8 bases and the V segment lost 3 bases, leaving 4 bases of the junction unmatched. The germline V gene has CDR1 SGHDN and CDR2 FVKESK. The CDR3 has 14 residues. The DNA of the CDR3 is TGTGCCAGCAGCCACAGGACAGGGGGCGGTACGCAGTATTTT. Translating it yields CASSHRTGGGTQYF.

The chain uses TRBV5-1 and TRBJ1-1; D call uncertain. Germline V gene lookup returns CDR1 SGHRS and CDR2 YFSETQ. CDR3 length: 14 amino acids. The V and J ends lost 3 bases and 3 bases respectively, with 12 bases between them. Here the CDR3 reads CASSSLGSYTEAFF. DNA of the CDR3: TGCGCCAGCAGCTCCCTTGGGAGCTACACTGAAGCTTTCTTT.

The chain recombines TRBV11-2 with TRBJ1-2; TRBD1 is a possible D gene (5 bases). The ends were cut back, 5 bases at V and 8 bases at J, with 15 bases in the middle. The CDR3 spans 13 residues. Germline-derived CDR1 and CDR2 are SGHAT and FQNNGV. The CDR3 sequence is CASSDSLPSGYTF. Here the CDR3 DNA reads TGTGCCAGCAGCGACAGTCTTCCATCCGGCTACACCTTC.

V usage is TRBV11-2 and J usage is TRBJ1-2; the D is unclear. Trimming removed 5 bases from V and 1 base from J, with 17 bases in between. The CDR3 is made up of 16 amino acids. Looked up from germline, CDR1 is SGHAT and CDR2 is FQNNGV. CDR3 loop: CASSPSVPGNNYGYTF. DNA of the CDR3: TGTGCCAGCAGCCCCTCGGTCCCGGGGAATAACTATGGCTACACCTTC.

The chain couples TRBV5-1 to TRBJ1-5, with D uncertain. This CDR3 comprises 14 residues. Per germline, CDR1 SGHRS and CDR2 YFSETQ. Trimming removed 0 bases from V and 1 base from J, with 5 bases in between. The DNA of the CDR3 is TGCGCCAGCAGCTTGGAACCGAGCAATCAGCCCCAGCATTTT. Its translation: CASSLEPSNQPQHF.

In DNA, the CDR3 is TGTGCCAGCAGCCAAGATGGGGCCACTGAAGCTTTCTTT. Its translation: CASSQDGATEAFF. The J gene is TRBJ1-1, the V gene TRBV4-2; D might be TRBD1 (5 bases). The V gene lost 0 bases and the J gene lost 4 bases, with 6 bases spanning the gap. Germline-derived CDR1 and CDR2 are LGHNA and YNFKEQ. The CDR3 has 13 residues.

The rearrangement joins TRBV7-3 to TRBJ1-2, with TRBD1 matching over 9 bases. CDR3 length equals 15 residues. Germline V lookup: CDR1 SGHTA, CDR2 FQGTGA. V shed 5 bases and J 4 bases; nucleotides not matched to a gene: 8. The CDR3 bases are TGTGCCAGCAGCCCTACCGGACAGGGGCTCTATGGCTACACCTTC. Encoded protein: CASSPTGQGLYGYTF. The full variable domain, its missing parts supplied by reference TRBV7-3 and TRBJ1-2, is GAGVSQTPSNKVTEKGKYVELRCDPISGHTALYWYRQSLGQGPEFLIYFQGTGAADDSGLPNDRFFAVRPEGSVSTLKIQRTERGDSAVYLCASSPTGQGLYGYTFGSGTRLTVV.

This chain links TRBV12-3 or TRBV12-4 with TRBJ2-6, with 7 bases matching TRBD1. Unmatched junction bases numbered 1, after V lost 3 bases and J lost 5 bases. The CDR3 is 14 amino acids. The CDR3 DNA reads TGTGCCAGCAGTTTGGGACAGCGGGCCAACGTCCTGACTTTC. Translation: CASSLGQRANVLTF.

The genes are TRBV12-3 or TRBV12-4 and TRBJ1-4; 7 bases agree with TRBD1. With V trimmed by 5 bases and J by 6 bases, 6 bases remained unmatched. This CDR3 spans 14 amino acids. CDR3 sequence: CASSATGIHEKLFF. The DNA for the CDR3 is TGTGCCAGCAGTGCGACAGGGATTCATGAAAAACTGTTTTTT.